This record concerns one T cell receptor beta chain sequence. Per the study methods: Reference gene primer amplification gave nucleated cell count estimates. Assay used: immunoSEQ multiplex PCR; TCRdb lists only in-frame clones, some missing. That table furnishes V, J and clone size, whereas the DNA furnished D and trimming. The sample holds roughly 120,000 clones, roughly 85% seen once. The entry originates in a study of blood T cell repertoires in COVID-19. Study summary: T cells, B-cell-depleted T cells, or PBMCs supplied cDNA or gDNA.

V trimming: 8 bases; J trimming: 7 bases; junction bases outside the gene matches: 8. The CDR3 is made up of 15 amino acids. The germline gives CDR1 MNHEY, CDR2 SVGAGI. Sequenced material: peripheral blood. The sequence was collected from a woman aged 80 or over with COVID-19, enrolled during active disease. The chain joins TRBV6-5 to TRBJ2-7; the match to TRBD2 covers 16 bases. The CDR3 nucleotides read TGTGCCAGCGGGGGACTAGCGGGAGGGCCTCGGGAGCAGTACTTC. Amino acid sequence: CASGGLAGGPREQYF.